This T cell receptor (beta chain) derives from a study of CD8 T cells in Susac syndrome. The wider study: There were Susac syndrome patients who were therapy-naive at blood draw, others on corticosteroids, and others on intravenous immunoglobulin alone.

With random hexamers, reverse transcription was performed on about 0.45 to 1 ug of RNA. In TCRdb, the immunoSEQ multiplex PCR reads were re-called with MiXCR into one record per CDR3 protein. Of approximately 25,000 distinct CDR3 sequences in the sample, around 93% were seen once. J was trimmed by 4 bases and V by 0 bases; bases with no gene match: 2. The V gene's germline CDR1 is SGHDT and CDR2 YYEEEE. This CDR3 is built from 14 residues. TCR beta sequences were obtained from blood CD8+ and CD4+ T cells. Patients with Susac syndrome showed fulfilment of recently defined diagnostic criteria for definite or probable disease.

The chain uses TRBV5-6 and TRBJ2-3; 7 nucleotides line up with TRBD1. This clonotype originated in a human donor with Susac syndrome. The sequenced sample was CD8+ T cells from PBMCs. In DNA form, the CDR3 reads TGTGCCAGCAGCTTGGCTCAGGGGGCAGATACGCAGTATTTT. It encodes CASSLAQGADTQYF.